This T cell receptor (beta chain) was obtained from a study of OX40 agonist ivuxolimab in advanced cancers. This table comes from immunoSEQ multiplex PCR, and its TCRdb copy is limited to in-frame clones, with some not included. The profile shows about 96,000 clones, 84% of them singletons. Trimming cost V 4 bases and J 14 bases, with 19 bases left between them. The CDR3 is made up of 14 amino acids. Per germline, CDR1 SGHKS and CDR2 YYEKEE (reference sequence). This clone was counted a few times. Autoimmune disease history or systemic immunosuppression excluded patients. Material: CD4+ or CD8+ T cells sorted from blood, obtained in a trial of the OX40 agonist ivuxolimab. The rearrangement uses TRBV5-5 and TRBJ1-6, with a possible D match to TRBD1 (5 bases). The sequence derives from an adult with an advanced solid tumor such as melanoma, head and neck, liver or kidney cancer. CDR3 sequence (DNA): TGTGCCAGCAGCGGAACGGGGCGGGGGAGAACCCTCCACTTT. It codes for CASSGTGRGRTLHF.